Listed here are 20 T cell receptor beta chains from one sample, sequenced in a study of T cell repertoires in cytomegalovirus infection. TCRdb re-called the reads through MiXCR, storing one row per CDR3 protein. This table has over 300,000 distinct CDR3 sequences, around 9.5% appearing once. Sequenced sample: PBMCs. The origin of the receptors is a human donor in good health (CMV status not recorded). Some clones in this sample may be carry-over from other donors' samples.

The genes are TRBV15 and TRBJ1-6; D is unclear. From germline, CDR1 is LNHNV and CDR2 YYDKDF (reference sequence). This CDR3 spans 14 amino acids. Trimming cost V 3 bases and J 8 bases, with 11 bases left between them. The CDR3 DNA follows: TGTGCCACCAGCAGGGGAGGGTCTGATTCACCCCTCCACTTT. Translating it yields CATSRGGSDSPLHF.

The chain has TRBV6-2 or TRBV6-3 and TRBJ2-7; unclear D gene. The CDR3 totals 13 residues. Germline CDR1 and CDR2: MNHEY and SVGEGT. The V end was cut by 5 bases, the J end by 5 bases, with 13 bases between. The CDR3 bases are TGTGCCAGCAGTCGACGGTCGGTCGACGAGCAGTACTTC. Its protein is CASSRRSVDEQYF.

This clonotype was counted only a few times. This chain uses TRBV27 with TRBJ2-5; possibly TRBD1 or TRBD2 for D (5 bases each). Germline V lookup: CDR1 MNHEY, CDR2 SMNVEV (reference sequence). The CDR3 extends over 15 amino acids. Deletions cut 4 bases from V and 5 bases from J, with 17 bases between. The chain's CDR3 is CASSSTGTRVETQYF. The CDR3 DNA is TGTGCCAGCAGTTCCACCGGGACCAGGGTTGAGACCCAGTACTTC.

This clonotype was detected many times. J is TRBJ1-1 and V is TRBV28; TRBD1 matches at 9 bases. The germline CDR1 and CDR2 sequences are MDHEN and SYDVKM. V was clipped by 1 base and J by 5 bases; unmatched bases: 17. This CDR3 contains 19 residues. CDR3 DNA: TGTGCCAGCAGTTTATTCTCGCTAGGGACAGGGAGTTTTCGGACTGAAGCTTTCTTT. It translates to CASSLFSLGTGSFRTEAFF. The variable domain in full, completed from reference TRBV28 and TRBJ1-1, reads DVKVTQSSRYLVKRTGEKVFLECVQDMDHENMFWYRQDPGLGLRLIYFSYDVKMKEKGDIPEGYSVSREKKERFSLILESASTNQTSMYLCASSLFSLGTGSFRTEAFFGQGTRLTVV.

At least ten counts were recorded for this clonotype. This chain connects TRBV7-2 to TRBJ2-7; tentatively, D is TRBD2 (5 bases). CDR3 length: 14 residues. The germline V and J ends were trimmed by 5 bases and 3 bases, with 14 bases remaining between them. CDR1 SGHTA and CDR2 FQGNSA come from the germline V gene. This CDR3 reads CASSPLGSRYEQYF. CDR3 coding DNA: TGTGCCAGCAGCCCCTTAGGGAGTCGCTACGAGCAGTACTTC.

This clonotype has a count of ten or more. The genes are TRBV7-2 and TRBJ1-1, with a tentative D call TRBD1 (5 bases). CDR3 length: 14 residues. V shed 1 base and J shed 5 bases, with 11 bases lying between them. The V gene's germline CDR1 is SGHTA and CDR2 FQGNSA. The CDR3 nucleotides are TGTGCCAGCAGCTTAGTGGGGACTATGACTGAAGCTTTCTTT. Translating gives CASSLVGTMTEAFF.

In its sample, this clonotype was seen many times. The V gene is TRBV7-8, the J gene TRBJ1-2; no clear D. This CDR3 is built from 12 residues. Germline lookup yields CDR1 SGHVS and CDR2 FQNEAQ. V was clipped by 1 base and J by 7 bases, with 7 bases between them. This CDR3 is CASSLGEVGYTF. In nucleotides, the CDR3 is TGTGCCAGCAGCTTAGGAGAGGTTGGCTACACCTTC.

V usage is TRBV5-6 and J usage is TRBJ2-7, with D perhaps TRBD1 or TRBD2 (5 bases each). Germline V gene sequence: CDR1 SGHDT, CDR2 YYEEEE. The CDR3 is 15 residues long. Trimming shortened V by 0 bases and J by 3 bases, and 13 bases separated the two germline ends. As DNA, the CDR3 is TGTGCCAGCAGCTTGGCCGGGACGTGGATCTACGAGCAGTACTTC. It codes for CASSLAGTWIYEQYF.

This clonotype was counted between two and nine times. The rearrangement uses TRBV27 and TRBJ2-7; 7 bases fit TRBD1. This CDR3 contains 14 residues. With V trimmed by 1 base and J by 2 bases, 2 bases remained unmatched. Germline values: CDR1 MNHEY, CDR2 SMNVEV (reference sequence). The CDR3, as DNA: TGTGCCAGCAGTTTATGGGGACAGACCTACGAGCAGTACTTC. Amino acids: CASSLWGQTYEQYF.

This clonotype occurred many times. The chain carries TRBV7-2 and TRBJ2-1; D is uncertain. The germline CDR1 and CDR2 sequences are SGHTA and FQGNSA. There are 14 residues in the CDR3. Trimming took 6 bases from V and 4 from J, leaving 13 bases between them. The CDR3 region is CASRPTTSYNEQFF. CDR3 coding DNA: TGTGCCAGCAGGCCTACTACCTCTTACAATGAGCAGTTCTTC.

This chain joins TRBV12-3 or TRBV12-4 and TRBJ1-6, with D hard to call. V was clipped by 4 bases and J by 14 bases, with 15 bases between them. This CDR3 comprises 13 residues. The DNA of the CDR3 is TGTGCCAGCAGTTCATCCTTTTTAAGCGCCCTCCACTTT. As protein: CASSSSFLSALHF.

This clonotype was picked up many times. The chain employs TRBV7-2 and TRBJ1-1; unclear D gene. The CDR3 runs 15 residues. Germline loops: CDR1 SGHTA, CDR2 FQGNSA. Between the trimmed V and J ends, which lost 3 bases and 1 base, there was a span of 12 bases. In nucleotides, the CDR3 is TGTGCCAGCAGCTTTTACCCCTTCGGGAACACTGAAGCTTTCTTT. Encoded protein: CASSFYPFGNTEAFF. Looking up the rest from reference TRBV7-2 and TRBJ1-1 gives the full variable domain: GAGVSQSPSNKVTEKGKDVELRCDPISGHTALYWYRQSLGQGLEFLIYFQGNSAPDKSGLPSDRFSAERTGGSVSTLTIQRTQQEDSAVYLCASSFYPFGNTEAFFGQGTRLTVV.

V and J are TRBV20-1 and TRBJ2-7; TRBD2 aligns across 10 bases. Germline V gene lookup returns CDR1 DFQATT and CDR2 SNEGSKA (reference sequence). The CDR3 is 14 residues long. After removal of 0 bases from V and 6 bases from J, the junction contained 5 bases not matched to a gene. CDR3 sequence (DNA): TGCAGTGCTAGAGATCCTAGCGGGAGCCCCGAGCAGTACTTC. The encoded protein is CSARDPSGSPEQYF.

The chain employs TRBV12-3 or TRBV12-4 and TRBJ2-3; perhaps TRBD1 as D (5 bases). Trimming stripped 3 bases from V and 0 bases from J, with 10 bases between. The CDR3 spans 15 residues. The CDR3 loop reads CASSFRGTSTDTQYF. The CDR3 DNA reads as TGTGCCAGCAGTTTTAGGGGAACTAGCACAGATACGCAGTATTTT.

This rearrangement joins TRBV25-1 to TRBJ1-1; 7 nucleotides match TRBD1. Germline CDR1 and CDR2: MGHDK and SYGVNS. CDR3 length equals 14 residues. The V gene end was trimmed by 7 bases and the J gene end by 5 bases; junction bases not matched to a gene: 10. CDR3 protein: CASMGVGQATEAFF. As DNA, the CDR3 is TGTGCCAGCATGGGCGTTGGACAGGCTACTGAAGCTTTCTTT.

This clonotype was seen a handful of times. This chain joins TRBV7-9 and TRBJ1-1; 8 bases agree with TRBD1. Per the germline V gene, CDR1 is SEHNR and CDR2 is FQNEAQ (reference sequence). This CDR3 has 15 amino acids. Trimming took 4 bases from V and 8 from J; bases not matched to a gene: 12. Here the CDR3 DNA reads TGTGCCAGCAGCTCGCTGCAGGGGGCGGGAGGAGAAGCTTTCTTT. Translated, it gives CASSSLQGAGGEAFF. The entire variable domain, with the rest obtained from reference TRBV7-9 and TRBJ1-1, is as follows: DTGVSQNPRHKITKRGQNVTFRCDPISEHNRLYWYRQTLGQGPEFLTYFQNEAQLEKSRLLSDRFSAERPKGSFSTLEIQRTEQGDSAMYLCASSSLQGAGGEAFFGQGTRLTVV.

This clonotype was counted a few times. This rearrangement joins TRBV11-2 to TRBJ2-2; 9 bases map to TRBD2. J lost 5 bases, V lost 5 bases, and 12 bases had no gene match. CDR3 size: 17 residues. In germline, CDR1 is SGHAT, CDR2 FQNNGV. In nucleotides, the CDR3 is TGTGCCAGCAGCCCGTATGGCGGGAGGGCAAGAACCGGGGAGCTGTTTTTT. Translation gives CASSPYGGRARTGELFF.

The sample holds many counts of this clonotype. The CDR3 protein is CASSYGTGNTEAFF. CDR3 coding DNA: TGTGCCAGCAGTTACGGTACGGGCAACACTGAAGCTTTCTTT. V and J are TRBV6-2 or TRBV6-3 and TRBJ1-1, with D unresolved. V lost 2 bases to trimming and J lost 2 bases, with 9 bases between them. This CDR3 region has 14 residues. Per the germline V gene, CDR1 is MNHEY and CDR2 is SVGEGT.

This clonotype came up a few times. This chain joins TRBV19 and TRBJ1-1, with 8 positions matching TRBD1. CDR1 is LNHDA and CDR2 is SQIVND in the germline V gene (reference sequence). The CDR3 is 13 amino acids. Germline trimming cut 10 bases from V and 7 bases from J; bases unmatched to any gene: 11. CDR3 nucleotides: TGTGCCACCCTGGACAGGGATACTTATGAAGCTTTCTTT. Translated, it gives CATLDRDTYEAFF.

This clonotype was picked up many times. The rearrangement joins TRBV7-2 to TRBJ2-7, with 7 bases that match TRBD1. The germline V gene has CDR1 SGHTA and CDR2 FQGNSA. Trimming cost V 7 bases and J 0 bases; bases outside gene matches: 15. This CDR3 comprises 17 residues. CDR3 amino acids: CASNSPPVTGLSYEQYF. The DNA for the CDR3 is TGTGCCAGCAACTCACCCCCGGTGACAGGGCTCTCCTACGAGCAGTACTTC.